The 32 T cell receptor beta chains below come from one sample, sequenced in a study of identifying expanded T cells in peripheral blood. Assay: immunoSEQ multiplex PCR; the TCRdb copy retains only in-frame clones and omits some. The table has 75,000 to 90,000 clones, about four fifths seen once. Sequenced: blood. The source is a person between 18 and 75 years old in good health.

V is TRBV4-3 and J is TRBJ1-2; D is ambiguous. Trimming took off 4 bases at V and 3 bases at J, with 9 bases between the two ends. The CDR3 has 13 residues. The V gene's germline CDR1 is LGHNA and CDR2 YSLEER. CDR3 DNA: TGCGCCAGCAGCCCTAACGGAGACTATGGCTACACCTTC. It translates to CASSPNGDYGYTF.

The rearrangement joins TRBV28 to TRBJ2-7; TRBD1 agrees at 8 bases. Germline V gene sequence: CDR1 MDHEN, CDR2 SYDVKM. V shed 4 bases and J 5 bases; nucleotides not matched to a gene: 10. This CDR3 has 15 amino acids. DNA for the CDR3: TGTGCCAGCAGTTCCCCCCCTGGGACAGGCCACGAGCAGTACTTC. The encoded protein is CASSSPPGTGHEQYF.

The chain is built from TRBV6-1 and TRBJ1-5; possibly TRBD1 for D (5 bases). Germline V gene sequence: CDR1 MNHNS, CDR2 SASEGT. The CDR3 is 14 amino acids. Between the trimmed V and J ends, which lost 7 bases and 3 bases, there was a span of 13 bases. The CDR3 spells CASTRTSSNQPQHF. The CDR3 DNA sequence: TGTGCCAGCACCCGGACAAGTTCCAATCAGCCCCAGCATTTT.

The rearrangement uses TRBV6-1 and TRBJ1-2, with 7 bases that match TRBD1. This CDR3 comprises 12 residues. CDR1 and CDR2 from the germline V gene are MNHNS and SASEGT. After removal of 7 bases from V and 7 bases from J, the junction contained 6 bases not matched to a gene. CDR3 nucleotide sequence: TGTGCCAGCAATACTCAGGGGGGTGGCTACACCTTC. It is translated as CASNTQGGGYTF.

In nucleotides, the CDR3 is TGCGCCAGCAGCCCGGGGACAGGAGCAATAGTTGCAACTAATGAAAAACTGTTTTTT. Its protein is CASSPGTGAIVATNEKLFF. The V and J genes are TRBV5-1 and TRBJ1-4, with 8 bases fitting TRBD1. This CDR3 contains 19 residues. The germline V gene encodes CDR1 SGHRS and CDR2 YFSETQ. Trimming cost V 4 bases and J 0 bases; bases outside gene matches: 14.

The CDR3: CAWRRLAGDNTDTQYF. CDR3 DNA sequence: TGTGCCTGGAGGAGACTAGCGGGAGACAACACAGATACGCAGTATTTT. The chain recombines TRBV30 with TRBJ2-3; 12 bases fit TRBD2. CDR1 and CDR2 from the germline V gene are GTSNPN and SVGIG (reference sequence). This CDR3 region has 16 residues. V gave up 3 bases and J gave up 2 bases; unmatched junction bases: 6.

Written as DNA, the CDR3 is TGTGCCAGCATTCGGGAGGGCAATCAGCCCCAGCATTTT. It is translated as CASIREGNQPQHF. This chain connects TRBV6-1 to TRBJ1-5, with D hard to call. CDR3 size: 13 residues. V lost 7 bases and J lost 2, with 9 bases in between. Germline CDR1 is MNHNS and CDR2 is SASEGT.

J is TRBJ1-1 and V is TRBV19, with a weak D call TRBD1 (6 bases). Germline CDR1 reads LNHDA; CDR2 reads SQIVND (reference sequence). The V gene lost 6 bases and the J gene lost 6 bases, with 17 bases spanning the gap. The CDR3 loop spans 14 amino acids. The DNA of the CDR3 is TGTGCCAGTAGGACGGGGGCTTGGTTAGCTGAAGCTTTCTTT. This sequence encodes CASRTGAWLAEAFF.

This chain uses TRBV11-3 with TRBJ2-3, with unresolved D. The V gene lost 3 bases and the J gene lost 6 bases, with 4 bases spanning the gap. The germline gives CDR1 SGHNT, CDR2 YENEEA. This CDR3 contains 11 residues. The CDR3 DNA reads TGTGCCAGCAGCTTGGGGGATACGCAGTATTTT. Protein sequence: CASSLGDTQYF.

The chain uses TRBV20-1 and TRBJ2-1; D gene ambiguous. With 6 bases removed from V and 11 bases from J, the gap between germline ends came to 14 bases. Germline CDR1 is DFQATT and CDR2 is SNEGSKA (reference sequence). The CDR3 sequence is 11 residues long. As DNA, the CDR3 is TGCAGTGCCATTGCGGCTAAACAGCAGTTCTTC. The encoded protein is CSAIAAKQQFF.

This clone was counted a few times. This rearrangement joins TRBV7-3 to TRBJ2-7, with no clear D. The V end lost 5 bases, the J end lost 1 base, and 12 bases lay between the germline ends. Germline CDR1 and CDR2: SGHTA and FQGTGA. The CDR3 runs to 14 residues. The DNA for the CDR3 is TGTGCCAGCAGCCCCACCTCAGGATCCTACGAGCAGTACTTC. Translated, it gives CASSPTSGSYEQYF.

The CDR3 loop reads CASSYSGAATNEKLFF. The CDR3 DNA reads TGTGCCAGCAGTTACTCAGGGGCAGCAACTAATGAAAAACTGTTTTTT. The genes are TRBV6-6 and TRBJ1-4; D is perhaps TRBD1 (5 bases). The germline V and J ends were trimmed by 0 bases and 0 bases, with 8 bases remaining between them. This CDR3 is 16 amino acids long. CDR1 MNHNY and CDR2 SVGAGI come from the germline V gene (reference sequence).

The rearrangement uses TRBV5-4 and TRBJ1-1; D call uncertain. The CDR3 length is 17 residues. Trimming shortened V by 0 bases and J by 6 bases, and 21 bases separated the two germline ends. CDR1 is SGHNT and CDR2 is YYREEE in the germline V gene (reference sequence). The chain's CDR3 is CASSLDSGGIGSSEAFF. The CDR3 DNA sequence: TGTGCCAGCAGCTTGGATAGTGGAGGGATTGGTTCATCTGAAGCTTTCTTT.

The chain carries TRBV5-1 and TRBJ2-3, with D perhaps TRBD2 (5 bases). V was clipped by 4 bases and J by 0 bases, with 18 bases between them. CDR3 length: 17 amino acids. The V gene's germline CDR1 is SGHRS and CDR2 YFSETQ. The CDR3 is CASSNRPLDPSTDTQYF. CDR3 coding DNA: TGCGCCAGCAGCAACCGACCACTAGACCCTAGCACAGATACGCAGTATTTT.

The chain uses TRBV19 and TRBJ2-3, with D maybe TRBD2 (5 bases). This CDR3 has 15 residues. Germline lookup yields CDR1 LNHDA and CDR2 SQIVND (reference sequence). Trimming stripped 4 bases from V and 1 base from J, with 12 bases between. CDR3: CASSRGSKGTDTQYF. Written as DNA, the CDR3 is TGTGCCAGTAGTAGAGGGTCTAAGGGCACAGATACGCAGTATTTT.

V gene TRBV7-3 combines with J gene TRBJ2-7; D is unresolved. The V end was cut by 7 bases, the J end by 7 bases, with 8 bases between. CDR1 is SGHTA and CDR2 is FQGTGA in the germline V gene. The CDR3 runs 10 residues. Here the CDR3 DNA reads TGTGCCAGCAACCTGGGGGAGCAGTACTTC. This encodes CASNLGEQYF.

This chain uses TRBV2 with TRBJ2-1, with 10 bases fitting TRBD2. CDR1 SNHLY and CDR2 FYNNEI come from the germline V gene. The CDR3 runs 15 residues. Trimming cost V 6 bases and J 7 bases; bases outside gene matches: 9. In DNA, the CDR3 is TGTGCCAGCAGGTGGGGCACTAGCGGGAAAAATGAGCAGTTCTTC. It translates to CASRWGTSGKNEQFF.

The V gene is TRBV6-4, the J gene TRBJ1-5; D is undetermined. V was trimmed by 3 bases and J by 4 bases, leaving 1 base between them. The CDR3 is made up of 11 amino acids. Germline V gene sequence: CDR1 MRHNA, CDR2 SNTAGT. CDR3 coding DNA: TGTGCCAGCAGTGAGAATCAGCCCCAGCATTTT. This encodes CASSENQPQHF.

The rearrangement joins TRBV7-2 to TRBJ2-5, with 13 bases fitting TRBD2. Germline values: CDR1 SGHTA, CDR2 FQGNSA. The length of the CDR3 is 16 residues. V shed 5 bases and J 6 bases; nucleotides not matched to a gene: 9. This chain's CDR3 is CASSLTLAGGVKTQYF. For the CDR3, the DNA is TGTGCCAGCAGCCTAACACTAGCGGGGGGGGTAAAGACCCAGTACTTC.

This clone was counted once. The gene calls are TRBV5-6 and TRBJ2-7, with 9 bases that match TRBD1. Losses at the gene ends were 2 bases for V and 4 bases for J; bases not matched to a gene: 4. This CDR3 is built from 14 residues. CDR1 and CDR2 (germline): SGHDT, YYEEEE. The CDR3 sequence is CASSLWDRVYEQYF. The CDR3 DNA reads TGTGCCAGCAGCTTATGGGACAGGGTTTACGAGCAGTACTTC.

The V and J genes are TRBV2 and TRBJ2-3; 8 bases line up with TRBD2. With 7 bases clipped from V and 2 bases from J, the junction kept 5 bases outside the gene matches. This CDR3 is built from 14 residues. Germline loops: CDR1 SNHLY, CDR2 FYNNEI. CDR3 bases: TGTGCCAGCATCGGGAGGGGGGTCACAGATACGCAGTATTTT. It specifies CASIGRGVTDTQYF.

CDR3 DNA: TGTGCCAGCAGCCAAATGCCAGGGCAGAACACTGAAGCTTTCTTT. Its translation: CASSQMPGQNTEAFF. The gene calls are TRBV11-2 and TRBJ1-1; TRBD1 might be the D (5 bases). The germline V gene encodes CDR1 SGHAT and CDR2 FQNNGV. CDR3 length: 15 amino acids. The V and J ends lost 5 bases and 1 base respectively, with 14 bases between them.

The CDR3 DNA sequence: TGTGCCAGCAGCCGGAGCTCTGGGGCCAACGTCCTGACTTTC. Encoded protein: CASSRSSGANVLTF. The rearrangement links TRBV7-8 to TRBJ2-6; D call uncertain. Germline values: CDR1 SGHVS, CDR2 FQNEAQ. V lost 5 bases to trimming and J lost 0 bases, with 5 bases between them. CDR3 length: 14 amino acids.

The V gene is TRBV5-1, the J gene TRBJ1-5; 7 bases fit TRBD1. This CDR3 is 14 amino acids long. J lost 8 bases, V lost 2 bases, and 7 bases had no gene match. Germline CDR1 SGHRS, CDR2 YFSETQ. CDR3 sequence: CASSFTGVGEPQHF. The CDR3, as DNA: TGCGCCAGCAGCTTCACAGGGGTCGGTGAGCCCCAGCATTTT. Based on the CDR3 plus reference TRBV5-1 and TRBJ1-5, the full variable domain is KAGVTQTPRYLIKTRGQQVTLSCSPISGHRSVSWYQQTPGQGLQFLFEYFSETQRNKGNFPGRFSGRQFSNSRSEMNVSTLELGDSALYLCASSFTGVGEPQHFGDGTRLSIL.

The rearrangement links TRBV25-1 to TRBJ1-5, with 7 bases fitting TRBD1. There are 14 residues in the CDR3. Germline CDR1 is MGHDK and CDR2 is SYGVNS. Unmatched junction bases numbered 1, after V lost 3 bases and J lost 2 bases. The CDR3 DNA follows: TGTGCCAGCAGTGACGACAGGGGCAATCAGCCCCAGCATTTT. Translation gives CASSDDRGNQPQHF.

This clone was recorded many times. This chain connects TRBV27 to TRBJ1-2, with 8 bases fitting TRBD1. CDR3 length: 18 amino acids. Germline CDR1 MNHEY, CDR2 SMNVEV (reference sequence). Trimming cost V 0 bases and J 9 bases; bases outside gene matches: 18. CDR3 in amino acids: CASSLSFQGASYTASYTF. The CDR3 coding sequence is TGTGCCAGCAGTTTATCTTTCCAGGGGGCAAGTTACACCGCGAGCTACACCTTC.

The V gene is TRBV6-5, the J gene TRBJ1-5; 9 positions match TRBD1. Germline CDR1 MNHEY, CDR2 SVGAGI. CDR3 size: 16 residues. Trimming cost V 2 bases and J 1 base; bases outside gene matches: 3. The CDR3: CASSYPGQGSNQPQHF. The DNA of the CDR3 is TGTGCCAGCAGTTACCCTGGACAGGGGAGCAATCAGCCCCAGCATTTT.

The rearrangement uses TRBV7-9 and TRBJ2-1; 7 bases match TRBD2. This CDR3 is 11 amino acids long. Trimming removed 3 bases from V and 12 bases from J; junction bases left unmatched: 2. Per germline, CDR1 SEHNR and CDR2 FQNEAQ (reference sequence). The CDR3 DNA reads as TGTGCCAGCAGCTTTGGGACTACGCAGTTCTTC. Residues: CASSFGTTQFF.

Notes on this clone: A clone one base away is much larger, so this may be a read error. The rearrangement uses TRBV5-4 and TRBJ2-1; D is undetermined. Germline CDR1 is SGHNT and CDR2 is YYREEE (reference sequence). Trimming took 4 bases from V and 6 from J, leaving 5 bases between them. There are 11 residues in the CDR3. The CDR3 loop is CASSRANEQFF. The CDR3 DNA is TGTGCCAGCAGCCGAGCCAATGAGCAGTTCTTC.

This clone was counted a single time. The chain uses TRBV18 and TRBJ2-3; the D gene could be TRBD1 or TRBD2 (6 bases each). The CDR3 consists of 14 residues. The V and J ends lost 2 bases and 5 bases respectively, with 11 bases between them. Germline V gives CDR1 KGHSH, CDR2 LQKENI. CDR3 loop: CASSPNGGKDTQYF. The DNA for the CDR3 is TGTGCCAGCTCACCAAACGGGGGCAAAGATACGCAGTATTTT. The variable domain in full, completed from reference TRBV18 and TRBJ2-3, reads NAGVMQNPRHLVRRRGQEARLRCSPMKGHSHVYWYRQLPEEGLKFMVYLQKENIIDESGMPKERFSAEFPKEGPSILRIQQVVRGDSAAYFCASSPNGGKDTQYFGPGTRLTVL.

This clone was counted once. The chain joins TRBV28 to TRBJ2-7, with TRBD2 matching over 13 bases. Trimming at V came to 1 base and at J to 5 bases, leaving 5 bases not matched to a gene. The germline V gene encodes CDR1 MDHEN and CDR2 SYDVKM. The CDR3 loop spans 16 amino acids. CDR3 DNA sequence: TGTGCCAGCAGTTTATCAGGACTAGCGGGAGACCACGAGCAGTACTTC. Encoded protein: CASSLSGLAGDHEQYF.

This sequence joins TRBV6-5 and TRBJ2-7; 8 bases agree with TRBD1. V shed 5 bases and J 7 bases; nucleotides not matched to a gene: 13. Per the germline V gene, CDR1 is MNHEY and CDR2 is SVGAGI. CDR3 length: 15 amino acids. The CDR3 DNA is TGTGCCAGCAGTAGACAGGGGCTCGCTTCGGGGGAGCAGTACTTC. Its translation is CASSRQGLASGEQYF.